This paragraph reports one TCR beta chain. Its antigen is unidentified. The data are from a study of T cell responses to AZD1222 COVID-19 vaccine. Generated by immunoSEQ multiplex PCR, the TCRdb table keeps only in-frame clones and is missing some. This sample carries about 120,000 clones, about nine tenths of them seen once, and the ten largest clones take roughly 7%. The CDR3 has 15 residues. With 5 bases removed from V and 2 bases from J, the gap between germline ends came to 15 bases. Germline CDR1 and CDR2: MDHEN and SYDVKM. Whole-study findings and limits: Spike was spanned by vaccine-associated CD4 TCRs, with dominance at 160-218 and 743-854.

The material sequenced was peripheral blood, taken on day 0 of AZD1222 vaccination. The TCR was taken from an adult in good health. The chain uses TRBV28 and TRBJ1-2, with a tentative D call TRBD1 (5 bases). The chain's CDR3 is CASSPSGPKNYGYTF. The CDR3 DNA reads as TGTGCCAGCAGTCCCTCGGGACCCAAGAACTATGGCTACACCTTC.